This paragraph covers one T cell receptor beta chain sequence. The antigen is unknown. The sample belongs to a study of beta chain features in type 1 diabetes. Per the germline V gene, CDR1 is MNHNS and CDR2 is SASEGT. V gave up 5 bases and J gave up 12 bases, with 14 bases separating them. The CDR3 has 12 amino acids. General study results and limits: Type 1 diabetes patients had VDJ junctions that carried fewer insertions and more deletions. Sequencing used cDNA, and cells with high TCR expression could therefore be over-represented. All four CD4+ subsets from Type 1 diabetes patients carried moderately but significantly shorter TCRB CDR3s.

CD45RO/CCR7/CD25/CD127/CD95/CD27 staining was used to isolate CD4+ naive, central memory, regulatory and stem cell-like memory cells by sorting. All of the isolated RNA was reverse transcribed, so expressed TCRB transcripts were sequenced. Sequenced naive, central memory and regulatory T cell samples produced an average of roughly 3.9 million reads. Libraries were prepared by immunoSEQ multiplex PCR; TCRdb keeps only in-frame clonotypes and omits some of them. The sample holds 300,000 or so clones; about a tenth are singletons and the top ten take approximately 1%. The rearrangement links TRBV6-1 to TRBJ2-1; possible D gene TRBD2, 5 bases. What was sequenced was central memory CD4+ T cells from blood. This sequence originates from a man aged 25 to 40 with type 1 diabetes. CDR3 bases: TGTGCCAGCAGTTCCGGACTCCATGGGCAGTTCTTC. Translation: CASSSGLHGQFF.